The sequence of this T cell receptor (beta chain) was determined in a study of cytomegalovirus exposure and HLA in healthy donors. General study points: Later analysis demonstrated an association between a missense DCLRE1C variant and TCR beta V- and J-gene trimming.

This clone was detected only a few times. The target antigen is unknown. A multiplex PCR was run with 60 Vbeta primers and 13 Jbeta primers. This table comes from immunoSEQ multiplex PCR, and its TCRdb copy is limited to in-frame clones, with some not included. The sample shows some 110,000 clones, 9.5% to 15% of them seen only once. With 5 bases clipped from V and 4 bases from J, the junction kept 9 bases outside the gene matches. The CDR3 is 16 amino acids. Germline values: CDR1 MNHEY, CDR2 SMNVEV (reference sequence). Sequencing was done on a sample of PBMCs. The V call is TRBV27, the J call TRBJ1-2, with TRBD1 matching 11 bases. The receptor's source is a middle-aged man in good health and CMV-seropositive. The CDR3 is CASSPADRGRSYGYTF. The CDR3 nucleotides are TGTGCCAGCAGTCCAGCGGACAGGGGGCGTAGCTATGGCTACACCTTC.